Listed below are T cell receptor beta chains from one sample, sequenced in a study of OX40 agonist ivuxolimab in advanced cancers. The method was immunoSEQ multiplex PCR; TCRdb's version includes in-frame clones alone and lacks a portion of them. Of tens of thousands of clones in the sample, under 90% were seen once. The sequencing used CD4+ or CD8+ T cells sorted from blood, collected in a trial of the OX40 agonist ivuxolimab. The receptors originated from an adult with an advanced solid tumor such as melanoma, head and neck, liver or kidney cancer. Both conserved end residues are part of each CDR3. The D gene is left open where the match is weak. Where a row states a size, it is once, few, many or the class of an expanded clone; other rows omit it.

abundance: .
j_gene: TRBJ2-2
d_gene: TRBD2
len: 17
v_gene: TRBV19
CDR3aa: CASSKASGRENTGELFF
CDR3nt: TGTGCCAGTAGTAAGGCTAGCGGGAGGGAGAACACCGGGGAGCTGTTTTTT

abundance: .
j_gene: TRBJ2-4
d_gene: .
len: 13
v_gene: TRBV28
CDR3aa: CASSPPDKNIQYF
CDR3nt: TGTGCCAGCAGTCCCCCGGACAAAAACATTCAGTACTTC

abundance: .
j_gene: TRBJ1-4
d_gene: .
len: 14
v_gene: TRBV5-1
CDR3aa: CASSLAGVNEKLFF
CDR3nt: TGCGCCAGCAGCTTGGCCGGGGTCAATGAAAAACTGTTTTTT

abundance: .
j_gene: TRBJ2-7
d_gene: .
len: 12
v_gene: TRBV7-9
CDR3aa: CASSYGYYEQYF
CDR3nt: TGTGCCAGCAGCTACGGGTACTACGAGCAGTACTTC

abundance: few
j_gene: TRBJ1-3
d_gene: .
len: 12
v_gene: TRBV5-1
CDR3aa: CASSQVADTIYF
CDR3nt: TGCGCCAGCAGCCAGGTAGCCGACACCATATATTTT

abundance: .
j_gene: TRBJ1-4
d_gene: .
len: 13
v_gene: TRBV14
CDR3aa: CASSPYGREKLFF
CDR3nt: TGTGCCAGCAGCCCGTACGGACGTGAAAAACTGTTTTTT

abundance: .
j_gene: TRBJ1-2
d_gene: TRBD1
len: 13
v_gene: TRBV5-4
CDR3aa: CASSTWTGASYTF
CDR3nt: TGTGCCAGCAGCACTTGGACAGGGGCGAGCTACACCTTC

abundance: .
j_gene: TRBJ2-7
d_gene: TRBD2
len: 17
v_gene: TRBV7-8
CDR3aa: CASSLQPGLAGEHEQYF
CDR3nt: TGTGCCAGCAGCTTGCAACCCGGACTAGCGGGAGAACACGAGCAGTACTTC

abundance: .
j_gene: TRBJ2-7
d_gene: TRBD2
len: 14
v_gene: TRBV19
CDR3aa: CASSIPGLSYEQYF
CDR3nt: TGTGCCAGTAGTATACCGGGACTATCCTACGAGCAGTACTTC

abundance: .
j_gene: TRBJ1-1
d_gene: TRBD1
len: 15
v_gene: TRBV5-1
CDR3aa: CASSFTQGGNTEAFF
CDR3nt: TGCGCCAGCAGCTTCACACAGGGGGGGAACACTGAAGCTTTCTTT

abundance: .
j_gene: TRBJ1-6
d_gene: .
len: 17
v_gene: TRBV25-1
CDR3aa: CASSESRRGTYNSPLHF
CDR3nt: TGTGCCAGCAGTGAATCTCGCAGGGGAACCTATAATTCACCCCTCCACTTT

abundance: .
j_gene: TRBJ2-7
d_gene: TRBD2
len: 14
v_gene: TRBV30
CDR3aa: CAWSLGLAGVPRYF
CDR3nt: TGTGCCTGGAGTCTCGGACTAGCGGGAGTACCAAGGTACTTC

abundance: .
j_gene: TRBJ2-2
d_gene: .
len: 15
v_gene: TRBV7-2
CDR3aa: CASSPDEGYTGELFF
CDR3nt: TGTGCCAGCAGCCCTGACGAGGGGTACACCGGGGAGCTGTTTTTT

abundance: .
j_gene: TRBJ2-6
d_gene: .
len: 16
v_gene: TRBV19
CDR3aa: CASMGSMFSGANVLTF
CDR3nt: TGTGCCAGTATGGGGTCTATGTTCTCTGGGGCCAACGTCCTGACTTTC

abundance: .
j_gene: TRBJ2-3
d_gene: TRBD2
len: 15
v_gene: TRBV7-2
CDR3aa: CASSQASGGADTQYF
CDR3nt: TGTGCCAGCAGCCAAGCTAGCGGGGGGGCGGATACGCAGTATTTT

abundance: .
j_gene: TRBJ2-6
d_gene: .
len: 13
v_gene: TRBV19
CDR3aa: CASRVSGANVLTF
CDR3nt: TGTGCCAGTAGGGTATCTGGGGCCAACGTCCTGACTTTC

abundance: .
j_gene: TRBJ1-2
d_gene: TRBD1
len: 16
v_gene: TRBV19
CDR3aa: CASSPRATGGLWGYTF
CDR3nt: TGTGCCAGTAGTCCGAGGGCGACAGGGGGGCTTTGGGGCTACACCTTC

abundance: .
j_gene: TRBJ2-1
d_gene: TRBD2
len: 19
v_gene: TRBV5-1
CDR3aa: CASSIGTSGWDGAYNEQFF
CDR3nt: TGCGCCAGCAGCATCGGGACTAGCGGGTGGGACGGCGCCTACAATGAGCAGTTCTTC

abundance: .
j_gene: TRBJ1-5
d_gene: .
len: 16
v_gene: TRBV7-8
CDR3aa: CASSAGQGYGNQPQHF
CDR3nt: TGTGCCAGCAGTGCCGGCCAGGGGTACGGCAATCAGCCCCAGCATTTT

abundance: .
j_gene: TRBJ1-6
d_gene: .
len: 15
v_gene: TRBV30
CDR3aa: CAWSVGSLNNSPLHF
CDR3nt: TGTGCCTGGAGTGTTGGCAGTCTAAATAATTCACCCCTCCACTTT

abundance: once
j_gene: TRBJ2-3
d_gene: .
len: 15
v_gene: TRBV7-2
CDR3aa: CASSLGGTHTDTQYF
CDR3nt: TGTGCCAGCAGCTTAGGAGGGACACACACAGATACGCAGTATTTT

abundance: .
j_gene: TRBJ1-3
d_gene: .
len: 16
v_gene: TRBV7-6
CDR3aa: CASSLNRGSSGNTIYF
CDR3nt: TGTGCCAGCAGCTTAAATCGGGGATCCTCTGGAAACACCATATATTTT

abundance: .
j_gene: TRBJ2-6
d_gene: .
len: 14
v_gene: TRBV29-1
CDR3aa: CSVPDSSGANVLTF
CDR3nt: TGCAGCGTCCCGGACTCCTCTGGGGCCAACGTCCTGACTTTC

abundance: .
j_gene: TRBJ2-7
d_gene: TRBD2
len: 14
v_gene: TRBV10-3
CDR3aa: CAISEGLAGHEQYF
CDR3nt: TGTGCCATCAGTGAGGGACTAGCGGGACACGAGCAGTACTTC

abundance: .
j_gene: TRBJ2-3
d_gene: TRBD2
len: 16
v_gene: TRBV5-1
CDR3aa: CASSSGLAGAGDTQYF
CDR3nt: TGCGCCAGCAGCTCTGGACTAGCGGGGGCCGGGGATACGCAGTATTTT

abundance: .
j_gene: TRBJ2-2
d_gene: .
len: 14
v_gene: TRBV7-3
CDR3aa: CASSVTASTGELFF
CDR3nt: TGTGCCAGCAGTGTGACAGCTAGCACCGGGGAGCTGTTTTTT